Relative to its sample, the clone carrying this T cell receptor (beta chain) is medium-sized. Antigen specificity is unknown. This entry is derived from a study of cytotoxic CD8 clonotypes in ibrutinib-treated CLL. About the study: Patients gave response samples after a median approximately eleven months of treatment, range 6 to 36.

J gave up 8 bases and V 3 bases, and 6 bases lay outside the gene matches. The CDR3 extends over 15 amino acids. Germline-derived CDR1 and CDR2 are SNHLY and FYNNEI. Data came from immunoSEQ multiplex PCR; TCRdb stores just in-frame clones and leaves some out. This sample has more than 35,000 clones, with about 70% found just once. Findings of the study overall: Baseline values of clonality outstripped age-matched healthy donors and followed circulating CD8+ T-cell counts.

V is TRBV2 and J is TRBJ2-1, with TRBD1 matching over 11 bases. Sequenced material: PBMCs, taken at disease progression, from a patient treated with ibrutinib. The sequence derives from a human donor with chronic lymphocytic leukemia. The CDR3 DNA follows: TGTGCCAGCAGTGAGAGGGACAGGGGGATGGATGAGCAGTTCTTC. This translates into CASSERDRGMDEQFF. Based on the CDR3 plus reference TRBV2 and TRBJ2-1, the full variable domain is EPEVTQTPSHQVTQMGQEVILRCVPISNHLYFYWYRQILGQKVEFLVSFYNNEISEKSEIFDDQFSVERPDGSNFTLKIRSTKLEDSAMYFCASSERDRGMDEQFFGPGTRLTVL.